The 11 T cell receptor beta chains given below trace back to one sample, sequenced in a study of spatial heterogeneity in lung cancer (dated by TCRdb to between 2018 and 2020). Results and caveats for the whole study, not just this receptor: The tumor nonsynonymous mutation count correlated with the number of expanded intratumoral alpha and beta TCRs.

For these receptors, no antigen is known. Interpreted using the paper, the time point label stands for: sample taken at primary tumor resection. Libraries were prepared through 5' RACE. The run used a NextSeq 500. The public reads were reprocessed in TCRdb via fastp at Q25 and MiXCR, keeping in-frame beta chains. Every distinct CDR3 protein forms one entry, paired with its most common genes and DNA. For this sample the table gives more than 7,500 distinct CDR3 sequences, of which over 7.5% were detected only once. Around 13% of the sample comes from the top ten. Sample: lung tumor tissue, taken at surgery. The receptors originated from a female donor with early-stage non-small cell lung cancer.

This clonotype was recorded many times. DNA of the CDR3: TGTGCCAGCAGCCAGGGACAGTATAATTCACCCCTCCACTTT. It encodes CASSQGQYNSPLHF. The rearrangement links TRBV3-1 to TRBJ1-6; 7 positions agree with TRBD1. Germline V gene data show CDR1 as LGHDT and CDR2 as YNNKEL (reference sequence). Trimming cost V 3 bases and J 4 bases; bases outside gene matches: 0. The CDR3 length is 14 residues.

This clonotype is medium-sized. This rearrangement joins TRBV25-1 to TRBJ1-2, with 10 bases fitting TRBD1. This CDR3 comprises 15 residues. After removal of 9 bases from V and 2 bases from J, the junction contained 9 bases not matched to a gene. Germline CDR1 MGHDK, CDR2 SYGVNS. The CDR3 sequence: CARPCWDRGNYGYTF. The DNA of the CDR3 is TGTGCCAGACCGTGTTGGGACAGGGGAAACTATGGCTACACCTTC.

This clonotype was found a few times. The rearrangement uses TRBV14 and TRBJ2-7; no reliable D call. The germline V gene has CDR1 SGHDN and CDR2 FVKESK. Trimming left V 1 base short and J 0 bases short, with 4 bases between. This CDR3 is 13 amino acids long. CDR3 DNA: TGTGCCAGCAGCCAAGCCTACTCCTACGAGCAGTACTTC. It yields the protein CASSQAYSYEQYF.

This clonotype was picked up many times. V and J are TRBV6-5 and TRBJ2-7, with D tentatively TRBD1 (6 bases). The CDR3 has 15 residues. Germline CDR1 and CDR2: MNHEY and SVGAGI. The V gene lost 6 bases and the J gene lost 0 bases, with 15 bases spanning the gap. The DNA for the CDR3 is TGTGCCAGCAGCCAATCCAGGGGAGACTCCTACGAGCAGTACTTC. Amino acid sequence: CASSQSRGDSYEQYF.

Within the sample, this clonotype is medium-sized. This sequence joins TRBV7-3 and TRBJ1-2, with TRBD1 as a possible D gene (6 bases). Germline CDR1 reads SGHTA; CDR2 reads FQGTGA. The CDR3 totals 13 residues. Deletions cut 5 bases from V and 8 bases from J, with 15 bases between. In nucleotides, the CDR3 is TGTGCCAGCAGCCCCCGGGAGGGGGGCGGCTACACCTTC. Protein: CASSPREGGGYTF. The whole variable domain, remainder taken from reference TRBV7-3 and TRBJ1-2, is GAGVSQTPSNKVTEKGKYVELRCDPISGHTALYWYRQSLGQGPEFLIYFQGTGAADDSGLPNDRFFAVRPEGSVSTLKIQRTERGDSAVYLCASSPREGGGYTFGSGTRLTVV.

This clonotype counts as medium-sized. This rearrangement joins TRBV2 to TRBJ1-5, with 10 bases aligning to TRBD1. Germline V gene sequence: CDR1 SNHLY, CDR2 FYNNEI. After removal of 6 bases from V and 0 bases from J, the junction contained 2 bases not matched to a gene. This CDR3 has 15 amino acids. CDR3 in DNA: TGTGCCAGCAGGAGGGACAGGGGTAGCAATCAGCCCCAGCATTTT. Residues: CASRRDRGSNQPQHF.

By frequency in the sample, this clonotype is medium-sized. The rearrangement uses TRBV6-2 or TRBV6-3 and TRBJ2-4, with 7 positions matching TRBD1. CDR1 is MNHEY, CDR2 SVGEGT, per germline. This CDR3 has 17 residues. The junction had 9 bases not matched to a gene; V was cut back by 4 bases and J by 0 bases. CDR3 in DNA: TGTGCCAGCAGTTCCCTCCGAAGACAGGGAGCCAAAAACATTCAGTACTTC. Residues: CASSSLRRQGAKNIQYF.

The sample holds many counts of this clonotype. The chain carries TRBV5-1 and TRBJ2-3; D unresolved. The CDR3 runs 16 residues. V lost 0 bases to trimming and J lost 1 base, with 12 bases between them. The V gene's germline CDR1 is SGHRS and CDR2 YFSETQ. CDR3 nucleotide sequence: TGCGCCAGCAGCTTGGTGTTGACCGGACGCACAGATACGCAGTATTTT. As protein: CASSLVLTGRTDTQYF.

The CDR3 DNA sequence: TGTGCCAGTAGTATGGACAGGGGGATCTCCCAGCTGTTTTTT. Encoded protein: CASSMDRGISQLFF. The V gene is TRBV19, the J gene TRBJ2-2; 10 nucleotides agree with TRBD1. CDR3 size: 14 residues. The junction had 7 bases not matched to a gene; V was cut back by 3 bases and J by 12 bases. Germline values: CDR1 LNHDA, CDR2 SQIVND (reference sequence).

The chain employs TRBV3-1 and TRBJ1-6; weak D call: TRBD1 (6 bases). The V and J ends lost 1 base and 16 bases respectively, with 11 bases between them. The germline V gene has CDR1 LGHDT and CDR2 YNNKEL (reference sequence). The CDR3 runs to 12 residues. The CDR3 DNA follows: TGTGCCAGCAGCCAAGCGACAGGTCAACTCCACTTT. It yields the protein CASSQATGQLHF.

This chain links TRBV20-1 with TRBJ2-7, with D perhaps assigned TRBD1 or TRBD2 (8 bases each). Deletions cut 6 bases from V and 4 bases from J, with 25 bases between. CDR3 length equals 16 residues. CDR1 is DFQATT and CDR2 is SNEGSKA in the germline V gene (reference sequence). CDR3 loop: CSALAGPGQGAYEQYF. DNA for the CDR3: TGCAGTGCCCTAGCGGGCCCGGGGCAGGGGGCGTACGAGCAGTACTTC.